These T cell receptor beta chains were read from a single sample in a study of blood T cell repertoires in COVID-19. TCRdb's table, derived via immunoSEQ multiplex PCR, lists solely in-frame clones and lacks some. The sample comprises roughly 200,000 clones, approximately 78% of which are singletons, and roughly 8% rests with the top ten. Sequencing input: peripheral blood. These receptors were collected from an elderly woman with COVID-19, enrolled during active disease. CDR3s include the opening cysteine and the closing phenylalanine or tryptophan. The order of the fields is D gene, J gene, V gene, clone size, CDR3 DNA, CDR3 protein. A D gene is named only where the DNA matches it firmly. Rows give clone size only sometimes, using once, few, many, or a class for an expanded clone.

d_call: TRBD1
j_call: TRBJ2-3
v_call: TRBV29-1
clone_size: once
cdr3_nt: TGCAGCGTTGAGGCGGGGACAGGTTTCACAGATACGCAGTATTTT
cdr3_aa: CSVEAGTGFTDTQYF

d_call: .
j_call: TRBJ2-2
v_call: TRBV29-1
clone_size: .
cdr3_nt: TGCAGCGTTGACAGGGACACCGGGGAGCTGTTTTTT
cdr3_aa: CSVDRDTGELFF

d_call: .
j_call: TRBJ1-1
v_call: TRBV5-1
clone_size: .
cdr3_nt: TGCGCCAGCAGCTACCAGGGTGAAGCTTTCTTT
cdr3_aa: CASSYQGEAFF

d_call: TRBD1
j_call: TRBJ1-1
v_call: TRBV7-2
clone_size: .
cdr3_nt: TGTGCCAGCAGCACCGTGACAGGGGGGAACACTGAAGCTTTCTTT
cdr3_aa: CASSTVTGGNTEAFF

d_call: TRBD2
j_call: TRBJ2-5
v_call: TRBV14
clone_size: .
cdr3_nt: TGTGCCAGCAGCCAAGCCCTCGGGGGGGCAGATCGAGAGACCCAGTACTTC
cdr3_aa: CASSQALGGADRETQYF

d_call: TRBD1
j_call: TRBJ1-3
v_call: TRBV18
clone_size: .
cdr3_nt: TGTGCCAGCTCACCGACAGGGAATGGAAACACCATATATTTT
cdr3_aa: CASSPTGNGNTIYF

d_call: .
j_call: TRBJ2-4
v_call: TRBV6-4
clone_size: .
cdr3_nt: TGTGCCAGCAGTCGCCGGCTAGCGGCCAAAAACATTCAGTACTTC
cdr3_aa: CASSRRLAAKNIQYF

d_call: .
j_call: TRBJ1-1
v_call: TRBV20-1
clone_size: once
cdr3_nt: TGCAGTGCTCAAGAGTACACTGAAGCTTTCTTT
cdr3_aa: CSAQEYTEAFF

d_call: .
j_call: TRBJ1-2
v_call: TRBV7-2
clone_size: .
cdr3_nt: TGTGCCAGCAGTACTCCGGGGAACTATGGCTACACCTTC
cdr3_aa: CASSTPGNYGYTF

d_call: .
j_call: TRBJ1-5
v_call: TRBV10-3
clone_size: .
cdr3_nt: TGTGCCATCAGTGCCCGGGAGAGCAATCAGCCCCAGCATTTT
cdr3_aa: CAISARESNQPQHF

d_call: TRBD2
j_call: TRBJ2-3
v_call: TRBV5-1
clone_size: few
cdr3_nt: TGCGCCAGCAGCTTGGCAGCGGGGATCACAGATACGCAGTATTTT
cdr3_aa: CASSLAAGITDTQYF

d_call: .
j_call: TRBJ2-2
v_call: TRBV13
clone_size: .
cdr3_nt: TGTGCCAGCAGCCCCGGGGGGCGGGCCGGGGAGCTGTTTTTT
cdr3_aa: CASSPGGRAGELFF

d_call: TRBD2
j_call: TRBJ2-2
v_call: TRBV4-1
clone_size: .
cdr3_nt: TGCGCCAGCAGCCATCCGCAGGGACTAGCGGAAAACACCGGGGAGCTGTTTTTT
cdr3_aa: CASSHPQGLAENTGELFF

d_call: .
j_call: TRBJ1-2
v_call: TRBV20-1
clone_size: .
cdr3_nt: TGCAGTGCTAGTCTGACTGGAAATGGCTACACCTTC
cdr3_aa: CSASLTGNGYTF

d_call: .
j_call: TRBJ1-4
v_call: TRBV6-5
clone_size: .
cdr3_nt: TGTGCCAGCAGCCGATACAGGAGCGAAAAACTGTTTTTT
cdr3_aa: CASSRYRSEKLFF

d_call: .
j_call: TRBJ1-5
v_call: TRBV2
clone_size: .
cdr3_nt: TGTGCCAGCAGTGAAAATTCTCTACCTAATCAGCCCCAGCATTTT
cdr3_aa: CASSENSLPNQPQHF

d_call: .
j_call: TRBJ1-2
v_call: TRBV5-6
clone_size: .
cdr3_nt: TGTGCCAGCAGCTTGGGAGGTAACTATGGCTACACCTTC
cdr3_aa: CASSLGGNYGYTF

d_call: TRBD1
j_call: TRBJ2-1
v_call: TRBV11-2
clone_size: few
cdr3_nt: TGTGCCAGCAGCTTAGATCCGGGACAGATCTACAATGAGCAGTTCTTC
cdr3_aa: CASSLDPGQIYNEQFF

d_call: .
j_call: TRBJ1-1
v_call: TRBV9
clone_size: .
cdr3_nt: TGTGCCAGCAGCGTAGCTCCGGGGGGGACTGAAGCTTTCTTT
cdr3_aa: CASSVAPGGTEAFF

d_call: .
j_call: TRBJ1-2
v_call: TRBV30
clone_size: .
cdr3_nt: TGTGCCTGGAGTGCGACAGGTTATGGCTACACCTTC
cdr3_aa: CAWSATGYGYTF

d_call: .
j_call: TRBJ1-3
v_call: TRBV5-4
clone_size: .
cdr3_nt: TGTGCCAGCAGCTCGGGACACCGGTACTCTGGAAACACCATATATTTT
cdr3_aa: CASSSGHRYSGNTIYF

d_call: TRBD2
j_call: TRBJ2-1
v_call: TRBV7-6
clone_size: .
cdr3_nt: TGTGCCAGCAGCTTAAAAATGACTAGCGGGGGGGGCCAACTCTACAATGAGCAGTTCTTC
cdr3_aa: CASSLKMTSGGGQLYNEQFF

d_call: TRBD2
j_call: TRBJ2-2
v_call: TRBV7-9
clone_size: once
cdr3_nt: TGTGCCAGCAGCTTAGAAGCGGGAGTTAACACCGGGGAGCTGTTTTTT
cdr3_aa: CASSLEAGVNTGELFF

d_call: .
j_call: TRBJ1-1
v_call: TRBV12-3/TRBV12-4
clone_size: .
cdr3_nt: TGTGCCAGCAGGGACACTTTCACTGAAGCTTTCTTT
cdr3_aa: CASRDTFTEAFF

d_call: .
j_call: TRBJ1-4
v_call: TRBV5-1
clone_size: .
cdr3_nt: TGCGCCAGCAGCCTAACAGGCGTAGTAACTAATGAAAAACTGTTTTTT
cdr3_aa: CASSLTGVVTNEKLFF

d_call: TRBD2
j_call: TRBJ2-2
v_call: TRBV19
clone_size: .
cdr3_nt: TGTGCCAGTAGTTCCCGGGATAGCGGGGGGCCTAACACCGGGGAGCTGTTTTTT
cdr3_aa: CASSSRDSGGPNTGELFF

d_call: .
j_call: TRBJ2-3
v_call: TRBV7-2
clone_size: .
cdr3_nt: TGTGCCAGCAGCCGCGGGTCCCATACGCAGTATTTT
cdr3_aa: CASSRGSHTQYF